Listed here is a single TCR beta chain. Its antigen is not known. This specimen comes from a study of T cells in Graves' hyperthyroidism and ophthalmopathy. Study conclusions and caveats: Peripheral blood also featured most of the thyroid clonotypes expanded above 0.001. Using 13 V-J features, a model discriminated ophthalmopathy from stable hyperthyroidism.

Amplified TCR beta CDR3 regions derived from RNA transcripts. During a first-round RT-PCR of the TCR CDR3, the HTBI primer set was used. MiXCR, applied by TCRdb to the multiplex PCR reads, yields one record per CDR3 protein. Among 640,000 or so distinct CDR3 sequences, approximately 15% were seen once, and the ten largest hold roughly 7%. Germline-derived CDR1 and CDR2 are MNHEY and SVGEGT. The CDR3 loop spans 17 amino acids. Unmatched junction bases numbered 10, after V lost 4 bases and J lost 4 bases. The V call is TRBV6-2 or TRBV6-3, the J call TRBJ2-2; 9 positions agree with TRBD2. This TCR was recovered from a woman between 18 and 29 years old with Graves' ophthalmopathy. Sequenced sample: blood. The CDR3 loop is CASSFIGLARGTGELFF. CDR3 sequence (DNA): TGTGCCAGCAGTTTCATCGGACTAGCGAGAGGCACCGGGGAGCTGTTTTTT.